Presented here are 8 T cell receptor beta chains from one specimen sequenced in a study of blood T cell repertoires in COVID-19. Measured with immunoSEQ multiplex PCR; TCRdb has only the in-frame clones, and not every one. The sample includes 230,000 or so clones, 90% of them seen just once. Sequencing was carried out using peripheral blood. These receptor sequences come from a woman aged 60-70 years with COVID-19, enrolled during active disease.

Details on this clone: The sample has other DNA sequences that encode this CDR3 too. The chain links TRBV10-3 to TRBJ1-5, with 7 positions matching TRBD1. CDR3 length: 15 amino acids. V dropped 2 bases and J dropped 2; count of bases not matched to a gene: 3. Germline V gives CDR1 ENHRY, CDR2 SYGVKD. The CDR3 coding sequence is TGTGCCATCAGTGAGACTGACAGGGGCAATCAGCCCCAGCATTTT. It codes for CAISETDRGNQPQHF.

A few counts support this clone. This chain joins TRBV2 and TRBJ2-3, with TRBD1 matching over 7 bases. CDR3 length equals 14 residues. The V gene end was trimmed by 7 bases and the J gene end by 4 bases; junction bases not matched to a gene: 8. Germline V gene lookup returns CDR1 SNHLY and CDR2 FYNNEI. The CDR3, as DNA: TGTGCCAGCACCCGACAGGGTAATCCAGATACGCAGTATTTT. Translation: CASTRQGNPDTQYF.

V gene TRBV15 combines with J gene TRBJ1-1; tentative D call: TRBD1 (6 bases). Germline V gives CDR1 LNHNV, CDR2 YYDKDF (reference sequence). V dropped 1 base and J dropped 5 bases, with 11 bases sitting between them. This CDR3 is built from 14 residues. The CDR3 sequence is CATSRAGQGTEAFF. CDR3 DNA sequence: TGTGCCACCAGCAGAGCGGGGCAGGGGACTGAAGCTTTCTTT.

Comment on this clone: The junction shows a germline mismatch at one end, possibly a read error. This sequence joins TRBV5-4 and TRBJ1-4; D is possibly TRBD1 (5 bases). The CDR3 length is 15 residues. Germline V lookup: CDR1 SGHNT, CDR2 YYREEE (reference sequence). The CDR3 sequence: CASTLGTGHNEKLFF. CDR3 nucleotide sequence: TGTGCCAGCACCTTGGGGACCGGACATAATGAAAAACTGTTTTTT.

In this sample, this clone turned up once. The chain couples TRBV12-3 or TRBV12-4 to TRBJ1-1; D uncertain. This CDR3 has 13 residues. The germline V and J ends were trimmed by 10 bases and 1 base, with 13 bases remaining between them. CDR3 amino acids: CATTSAGNTEAFF. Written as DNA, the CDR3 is TGTGCCACGACCTCGGCAGGGAACACTGAAGCTTTCTTT.

CDR3 nucleotides: TGTGCCAGTAGCAGGGGGCCGGGCAATCAGCCCCAGCATTTT. The encoded protein is CASSRGPGNQPQHF. The gene calls are TRBV19 and TRBJ1-5; 8 positions agree with TRBD1. V shed 6 bases and J 2 bases; nucleotides not matched to a gene: 3. Germline lookup yields CDR1 LNHDA and CDR2 SQIVND (reference sequence). The CDR3 is 14 amino acids.

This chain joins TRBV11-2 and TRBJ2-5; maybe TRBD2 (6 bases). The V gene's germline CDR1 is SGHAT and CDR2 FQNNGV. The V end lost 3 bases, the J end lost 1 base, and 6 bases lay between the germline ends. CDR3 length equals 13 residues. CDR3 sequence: CASSFGSQETQYF. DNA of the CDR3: TGTGCCAGCAGCTTCGGGAGCCAAGAGACCCAGTACTTC.

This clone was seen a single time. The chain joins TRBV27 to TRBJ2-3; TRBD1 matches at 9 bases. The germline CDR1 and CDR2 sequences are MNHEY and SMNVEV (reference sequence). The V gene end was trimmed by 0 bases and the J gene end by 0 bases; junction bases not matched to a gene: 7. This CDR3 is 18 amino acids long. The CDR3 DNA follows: TGTGCCAGCAGTTTATCGACGAGGACAGGGGTTAGCACAGATACGCAGTATTTT. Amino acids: CASSLSTRTGVSTDTQYF.